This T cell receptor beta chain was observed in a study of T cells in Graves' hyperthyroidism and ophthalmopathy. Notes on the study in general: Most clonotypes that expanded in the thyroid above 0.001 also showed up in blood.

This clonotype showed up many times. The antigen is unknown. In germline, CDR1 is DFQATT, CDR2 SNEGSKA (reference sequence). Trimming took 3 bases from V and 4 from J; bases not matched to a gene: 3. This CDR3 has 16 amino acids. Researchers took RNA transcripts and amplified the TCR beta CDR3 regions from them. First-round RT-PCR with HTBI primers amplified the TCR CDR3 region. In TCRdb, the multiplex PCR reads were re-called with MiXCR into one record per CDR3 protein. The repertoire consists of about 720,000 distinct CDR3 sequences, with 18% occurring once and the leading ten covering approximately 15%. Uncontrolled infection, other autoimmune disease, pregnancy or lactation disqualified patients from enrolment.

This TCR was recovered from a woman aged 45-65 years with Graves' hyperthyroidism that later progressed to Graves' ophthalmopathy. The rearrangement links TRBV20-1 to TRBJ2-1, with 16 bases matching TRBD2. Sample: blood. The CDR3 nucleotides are TGCAGTGCTAGCGGGGGACTAGCGGGGGGGTACAATGAGCAGTTCTTC. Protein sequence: CSASGGLAGGYNEQFF.